The 11 T cell receptor beta chains below come from one sample, sequenced in a study of persistence of HIV-infected CD4 T cells (dated by TCRdb to the early 2020s). TCRbeta repertoires were sequenced from genomic DNA with the immunoSEQ hsTCRB assay version 4 in survey mode. The clones in this table, taken by TCRdb from immuneACCESS, are in-frame only. Not every clone is retained; where verified, under half of the shortfall comes from an unresolved V gene, and the cause of the rest is unknown. Recorded for this sample are about 36,000 clones; over 65% of them occurred a single time. The ten largest clonotypes hold around 5.4% of the sample. Antigen specificity for these receptors is unknown. This sample's treatment or condition label indicates: suppressive antiretroviral therapy. Cells were stimulated with a pool of overlapping HIV-1 Gag 15-mer peptides at roughly 0.99 ug per peptide per mL. Nonresponding CD40L-negative CD69-negative CD45RO-high memory CD4+ T cells were sorted as memory populations depleted of antigen-responding cells.

This sample comprised cultured CD4+ T cells from PBMCs, obtained from a patient who received antiretroviral therapy. The cell subset or site label, read with the paper, signifies: CD40L-CD69- CD45RO-high memory CD4 T cells not responding to Gag peptides. Receptors originate from an adult with HIV. The donor label of this sample is uncertain.

The chain joins TRBV6-5 to TRBJ1-5, with D perhaps matching TRBD1 (6 bases). There are 14 residues in the CDR3. CDR1 is MNHEY and CDR2 is SVGAGI in the germline V gene. Trimming stripped 5 bases from V and 4 bases from J, with 12 bases between. The CDR3 here is CASSNQGFNQPQHF. The CDR3 nucleotides read TGTGCCAGCAGTAACCAGGGGTTTAATCAGCCCCAGCATTTT.

The rearrangement links TRBV6-1 to TRBJ1-6; D is unresolved. V gave up 1 base and J gave up 14 bases, with 18 bases separating them. CDR1 and CDR2 (germline): MNHNS, SASEGT. The CDR3 extends over 15 amino acids. Here the CDR3 DNA reads TGTGCCAGCAGTGAAGTTTTTGATTTTAATCGGGCCCTCCACTTT. It codes for CASSEVFDFNRALHF.

This clone was observed a handful of times. V usage is TRBV10-1 and J usage is TRBJ2-2; the D gene is possibly TRBD2 (6 bases). Germline CDR1 reads WNHNN; CDR2 reads SYGVQD (reference sequence). V was clipped by 5 bases and J by 6 bases, with 16 bases between them. This CDR3 region has 15 residues. DNA for the CDR3: TGCGCCAGCAGTTCAGCGGGCCCTGCCCCCGGGGAGCTGTTTTTT. It encodes CASSSAGPAPGELFF.

V gene TRBV14 combines with J gene TRBJ2-3; no firm D call. The CDR3 loop spans 12 amino acids. Germline CDR1 and CDR2: SGHDN and FVKESK. The V end lost 0 bases, the J end lost 11 bases, and 9 bases lay between the germline ends. CDR3 residues: CASSQDMGKQYF. The CDR3 DNA is TGTGCCAGCAGCCAAGATATGGGAAAGCAGTATTTT.

V and J are TRBV15 and TRBJ2-5; either TRBD1 or TRBD2 may supply D (5 bases each). Germline V gives CDR1 LNHNV, CDR2 YYDKDF (reference sequence). The CDR3 sequence is 16 residues long. Trimming left V 0 bases short and J 1 base short, with 12 bases between. As DNA, the CDR3 is TGTGCCACCAGCAGAGATCAAGGGGCGGGCCAAGAGACCCAGTACTTC. This translates into CATSRDQGAGQETQYF.

The J gene is TRBJ2-7, the V gene TRBV6-1; TRBD1 matches 7 bases. V trimming: 3 bases; J trimming: 2 bases; junction bases outside the gene matches: 4. Germline V gene lookup returns CDR1 MNHNS and CDR2 SASEGT. The CDR3 is made up of 14 amino acids. CDR3 coding DNA: TGTGCCAGCAGTGACCCCGGGACAGCCTACGAGCAGTACTTC. The encoded protein is CASSDPGTAYEQYF.

The chain couples TRBV21-1 to TRBJ1-5. TRBV21-1 is described as a pseudogene. The length of the CDR3 is 12 residues. The CDR3 DNA sequence: TGTGCCAGCAGCATTACCAATCAGCCCCAGCATTTT. The encoded protein is CASSITNQPQHF.

The chain couples TRBV7-2 to TRBJ2-1, with a tentative D call TRBD2 (6 bases). Between the trimmed V and J ends, which lost 5 bases and 2 bases, there was a span of 16 bases. The CDR3 consists of 16 residues. Germline V gene sequence: CDR1 SGHTA, CDR2 FQGNSA. This CDR3 is CASSAVTSLTYNEQFF. CDR3 DNA sequence: TGTGCCAGCAGCGCCGTAACTAGCCTTACCTACAATGAGCAGTTCTTC. The full variable domain, with the rest looked up from reference TRBV7-2 and TRBJ2-1, is GAGVSQSPSNKVTEKGKDVELRCDPISGHTALYWYRQSLGQGLEFLIYFQGNSAPDKSGLPSDRFSAERTGGSVSTLTIQRTQQEDSAVYLCASSAVTSLTYNEQFFGPGTRLTVL.

The CDR3 DNA sequence: TGTGCCAGCAGGACGGATGCTAACTATGGCTACACCTTC. Its protein product is CASRTDANYGYTF. The rearrangement joins TRBV6-5 to TRBJ1-2; D is uncertain. Deletions cut 6 bases from V and 0 bases from J, with 8 bases between. The CDR3 extends over 13 amino acids. Germline-derived CDR1 and CDR2 are MNHEY and SVGAGI.

This clone was seen once. The genes are TRBV27 and TRBJ2-7, with 9 nucleotides matching TRBD2. The CDR3 loop spans 16 amino acids. CDR1 is MNHEY, CDR2 SMNVEV, per germline (reference sequence). Trimming cost V 2 bases and J 6 bases; bases outside gene matches: 11. CDR3 DNA: TGTGCCAGCAGTTTAAGTCCCATGACTAGCGGTTTCGAGCAGTACTTC. It specifies CASSLSPMTSGFEQYF.

The CDR3 DNA follows: TGTGCCAGCAGTTTAAGACAAGAGACCCAGTACTTC. Amino acid sequence: CASSLRQETQYF. V usage is TRBV12-3 or TRBV12-4 and J usage is TRBJ2-5, with unresolved D. The V end was cut by 2 bases, the J end by 2 bases, with 3 bases between. This CDR3 contains 12 residues.